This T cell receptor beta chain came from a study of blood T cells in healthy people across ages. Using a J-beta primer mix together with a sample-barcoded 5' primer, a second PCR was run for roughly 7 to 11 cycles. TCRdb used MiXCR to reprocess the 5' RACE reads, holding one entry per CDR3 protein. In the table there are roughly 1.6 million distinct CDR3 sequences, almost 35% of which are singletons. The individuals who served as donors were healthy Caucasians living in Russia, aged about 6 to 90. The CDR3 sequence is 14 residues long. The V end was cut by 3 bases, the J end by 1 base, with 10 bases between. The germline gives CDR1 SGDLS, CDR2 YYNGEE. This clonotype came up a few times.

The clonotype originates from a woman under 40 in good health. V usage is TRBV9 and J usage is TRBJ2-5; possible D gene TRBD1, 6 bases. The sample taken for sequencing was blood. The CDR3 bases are TGTGCCAGCAGCGGAAGGGGGAGCCAAGAGACCCAGTACTTC. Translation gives CASSGRGSQETQYF.